This TCR beta chain is drawn from a study of cytomegalovirus exposure and HLA in healthy donors. Germline CDR1 is SGHRS and CDR2 is YFSETQ. Germline trimming cut 4 bases from V and 5 bases from J; bases unmatched to any gene: 5. CDR3 length: 13 amino acids. Amplification used 60 Vbeta primers and 13 Jbeta primers. Assay used: immunoSEQ multiplex PCR; TCRdb lists only in-frame clones, some missing. The sample has roughly 110,000 clones; 82% are singletons. In this sample, this clone turned up a few times. The TCR comes from a man younger than 45 in good health and CMV-seropositive. Sequencing was done on a sample of PBMCs. The J gene is TRBJ1-1, the V gene TRBV5-1, with 7 positions matching TRBD1. This CDR3 is CASSHGTDTEAFF. The CDR3 bases are TGCGCCAGCAGCCACGGGACAGATACTGAAGCTTTCTTT. Filled out from reference TRBV5-1 and TRBJ1-1, the complete variable domain reads KAGVTQTPRYLIKTRGQQVTLSCSPISGHRSVSWYQQTPGQGLQFLFEYFSETQRNKGNFPGRFSGRQFSNSRSEMNVSTLELGDSALYLCASSHGTDTEAFFGQGTRLTVV.